These T cell receptor beta chains were read from a single sample in a study of T-cell memory formation after mild COVID-19. MiXCR, applied by TCRdb to the 5' RACE reads, yields one record per CDR3 protein. The data contain about 180,000 distinct CDR3 sequences, approximately 17% of them singletons. Input material: PBMCs or a T cell subset sorted from them (not recorded which). The receptors were gathered from a man aged 18 to 29 who had mild COVID-19 (a few samples of this study predate the infection). Cell type and time point are not known. CDR3s include the opening cysteine and the closing phenylalanine or tryptophan. Each record gives: V gene, clone size, D gene, CDR3 length, J gene, CDR3 protein, CDR3 DNA. D genes are given only for firm matches. Size is omitted from some rows. Given values are once, few, many or a class for expanded clones.

TRBV5-1	.	TRBD1	15	TRBJ2-5	CASSLAGTEEETQYF	TGCGCCAGCAGCTTAGCAGGGACAGAGGAAGAGACCCAGTACTTC
TRBV20-1	many	.	13	TRBJ2-3	CSARQDRTDTQYF	TGCAGTGCCCGACAGGATCGCACAGATACGCAGTATTTT
TRBV10-3	.	TRBD1	15	TRBJ1-2	CAISTTPGQGNGYTF	TGTGCCATCAGTACGACACCGGGACAGGGTAATGGCTACACCTTC
TRBV5-6	.	.	14	TRBJ1-2	CASSQLGLNYGYTF	TGTGCCAGCAGCCAGTTGGGACTGAACTATGGCTACACCTTC
TRBV5-5	few	TRBD1	13	TRBJ2-7	CASSRQGPYEQYF	TGTGCCAGCAGCCGACAGGGACCCTACGAGCAGTACTTC
TRBV10-3	.	TRBD2	14	TRBJ2-3	CAISDSSGGDTQYF	TGTGCCATCAGTGATTCCAGCGGGGGGGATACGCAGTATTTT
TRBV7-2	.	TRBD1	15	TRBJ1-2	CASRPTGTGVYGYTF	TGTGCCAGCAGGCCTACCGGGACAGGGGTTTATGGCTACACCTTC
TRBV6-5	few	.	11	TRBJ1-1	CASRSGTEAFF	TGTGCCAGCAGATCCGGGACTGAAGCTTTCTTT
TRBV7-2	few	.	13	TRBJ2-7	CASSFASLAEQYF	TGTGCCAGCAGCTTCGCGTCTCTCGCCGAGCAGTACTTC
TRBV5-1	few	TRBD1	14	TRBJ2-5	CASSDREPRETQYF	TGCGCCAGCTCCGACAGGGAGCCTCGGGAGACCCAGTACTTC
TRBV29-1	.	TRBD2	14	TRBJ2-3	CSVDTSGSTDTQYF	TGCAGCGTGGACACTAGCGGCAGCACAGATACGCAGTATTTT
TRBV6-2/TRBV6-3	.	.	11	TRBJ2-5	CASAGREAQYF	TGTGCCAGCGCGGGACGAGAGGCCCAGTACTTC
TRBV20-1	few	.	11	TRBJ1-1	CSSTRGTEAFF	TGCAGTTCGACCCGGGGGACTGAAGCTTTCTTT
TRBV7-2	.	TRBD2	15	TRBJ2-3	CASSLEGTIANTQYF	TGTGCCAGCAGCTTAGAGGGGACTATCGCTAATACGCAGTATTTT
TRBV12-3/TRBV12-4	many	.	13	TRBJ2-2	CASSLGPTGELFF	TGTGCCAGCAGCCTCGGACCCACCGGGGAGCTGTTTTTT
TRBV7-9	few	TRBD1	13	TRBJ1-4	CASSWDRGEKLFF	TGTGCCAGCAGCTGGGACAGGGGTGAAAAACTGTTTTTT
TRBV6-2/TRBV6-3	.	.	13	TRBJ2-7	CASSRDTSYEQYF	TGTGCCAGCAGTCGGGACACCTCCTACGAGCAGTACTTC
TRBV10-3	.	TRBD1	13	TRBJ1-2	CAISGTGESGYTF	TGTGCCATCAGTGGGACAGGGGAGAGTGGCTACACCTTC
TRBV2	.	TRBD1	16	TRBJ2-5	CASSFPGRTGGETQYF	TGTGCCAGCAGTTTCCCGGGGAGGACAGGGGGCGAGACCCAGTACTTC
TRBV15	few	.	13	TRBJ2-7	CATSRDGRGEQYF	TGTGCCACCAGCAGAGACGGAAGGGGCGAGCAGTACTTC
TRBV12-3/TRBV12-4	few	TRBD1	17	TRBJ2-4	CASSQLPGQGSEVIQYF	TGTGCCAGCAGCCAATTGCCGGGACAGGGTTCCGAGGTCATTCAGTACTTC
TRBV7-3	.	.	13	TRBJ1-2	CASSSDRNSGYTF	TGTGCCAGCAGTTCCGACAGGAACAGTGGCTACACCTTC
TRBV6-6	few	.	12	TRBJ2-5	CASSYPGQTQYF	TGTGCCAGCAGTTACCCCGGGCAGACCCAGTACTTC
TRBV11-2	few	.	15	TRBJ1-3	CASSLVRYSGNTIYF	TGTGCCAGCAGCTTAGTCCGCTACTCTGGAAACACCATATATTTT
TRBV10-3	many	.	12	TRBJ1-2	CAIRRHNYGYTF	TGTGCCATCAGAAGACATAACTATGGCTACACCTTC
TRBV6-5	few	.	16	TRBJ1-3	CASSYSLQGSGNTIYF	TGTGCCAGCAGTTACTCCCTACAGGGTAGTGGAAACACCATATATTTT
TRBV3-1	few	TRBD1	15	TRBJ1-6	CASSKGQGADSPLHF	TGTGCCAGCAGCAAAGGACAGGGGGCCGACTCACCCCTCCACTTT
TRBV2	.	.	13	TRBJ1-2	CASRYTVGYGYTF	TGTGCCAGCAGGTATACGGTCGGCTATGGCTACACCTTC
TRBV18	.	.	14	TRBJ1-1	CASSLDTLNTEAFF	TGTGCCAGCTCACTCGACACCCTGAACACTGAAGCTTTCTTT
TRBV12-5	few	TRBD2	18	TRBJ2-3	CASGTGTSGGLFMDTQYF	TGTGCTAGTGGGACCGGGACTAGCGGGGGTCTTTTTATGGATACGCAGTATTTT
TRBV10-3	.	.	16	TRBJ2-3	CAIREKLQGSTDTQYF	TGTGCCATCAGGGAGAAATTACAGGGCAGCACAGATACGCAGTATTTT
TRBV20-1	few	.	14	TRBJ2-7	CSARDMAFAYEQYF	TGCAGTGCTAGAGATATGGCCTTTGCCTACGAGCAGTACTTC
TRBV7-2	.	.	16	TRBJ1-2	CASSLGTPDPNYGYTF	TGTGCCAGCAGCTTGGGGACGCCGGATCCTAACTATGGCTACACCTTC
TRBV4-2	.	.	18	TRBJ1-3	CASSQDPILPTAGNTIYF	TGTGCCAGCAGCCAAGATCCCATCCTTCCGACCGCAGGAAACACCATATATTTT
TRBV12-3/TRBV12-4	few	TRBD2	15	TRBJ2-1	CASSPLGTSRNEQFF	TGTGCCAGCAGCCCCCTCGGGACTAGCAGGAATGAGCAGTTCTTC
TRBV7-9	.	.	13	TRBJ1-1	CASSRPGPTEAFF	TGTGCCAGCAGCCGCCCGGGTCCCACTGAAGCTTTCTTT
TRBV20-1	few	.	16	TRBJ1-5	CSARDLRIYSNQPQHF	TGCAGTGCTAGAGATCTAAGAATATATAGCAATCAGCCCCAGCATTTT
TRBV2	.	.	12	TRBJ1-2	CASSIYNYGYTF	TGTGCCAGCAGTATTTATAACTATGGCTACACCTTC
TRBV7-2	many	.	13	TRBJ1-6	CASSLGRGSPLHF	TGTGCCAGCAGCTTAGGACGTGGGTCACCCCTCCACTTT
TRBV9	.	.	17	TRBJ2-5	CASSVRPQEGFQETQYF	TGTGCCAGCAGCGTAAGGCCCCAGGAGGGATTCCAAGAGACCCAGTACTTC
TRBV12-3/TRBV12-4	.	.	12	TRBJ1-1	CATRWGNTEAFF	TGTGCCACCCGGTGGGGCAACACTGAAGCTTTCTTT
TRBV7-2	medium-sized	.	12	TRBJ2-3	CASSSTGNTQYF	TGTGCCAGCAGCTCAACGGGAAATACGCAGTATTTT
TRBV5-1	many	TRBD2	15	TRBJ2-1	CASRPSGASYNEQFF	TGCGCCAGCAGACCTAGCGGGGCCTCCTACAATGAGCAGTTCTTC
TRBV3-1	few	.	14	TRBJ1-1	CASSQGEGSTEAFF	TGTGCCAGCAGCCAAGGTGAGGGTTCCACTGAAGCTTTCTTT
TRBV29-1	.	TRBD2	13	TRBJ2-1	CSVASGAGGEQFF	TGCAGCGTTGCGAGCGGGGCCGGGGGTGAGCAGTTCTTC
TRBV6-5	few	.	18	TRBJ1-6	CASSYSSSPQWASSPLHF	TGTGCCAGCAGTTACTCATCCTCCCCTCAGTGGGCTTCTTCACCCCTCCACTTT
TRBV5-1	many	.	13	TRBJ2-5	CASSGGLEETQYF	TGCGCCAGCAGCGGGGGACTCGAAGAGACCCAGTACTTC
TRBV19	few	.	12	TRBJ1-1	CASSITNTEAFF	TGTGCCAGTAGTATTACAAACACTGAAGCTTTCTTT
TRBV7-2	.	TRBD1	15	TRBJ1-5	CASSLVGGQNQPQHF	TGTGCCAGCAGCTTAGTAGGGGGCCAAAATCAGCCCCAGCATTTT
TRBV20-1	.	.	15	TRBJ2-7	CSARDRGISSYEQYF	TGCAGTGCTAGAGATCGGGGGATTAGCTCCTACGAGCAGTACTTC
TRBV12-3/TRBV12-4	.	.	12	TRBJ1-1	CASSLWPTEAFF	TGTGCCAGCAGTTTATGGCCGACTGAAGCTTTCTTT
TRBV7-2	.	.	14	TRBJ1-5	CASRGGDGNQPQHF	TGTGCCAGCCGAGGAGGGGACGGCAATCAGCCCCAGCATTTT
TRBV6-2/TRBV6-3	many	.	17	TRBJ1-1	CASSSLKGSFMNTEAFF	TGTGCCAGCAGTTCCCTAAAGGGTTCTTTTATGAACACTGAAGCTTTCTTT
TRBV12-3/TRBV12-4	many	.	11	TRBJ1-2	CASSLVNGYTF	TGTGCCAGTAGCCTCGTCAATGGCTACACCTTC
TRBV5-1	many	TRBD1	13	TRBJ1-1	CASSLGDRGQAFF	TGCGCCAGCAGCTTGGGGGACAGGGGGCAAGCTTTCTTT